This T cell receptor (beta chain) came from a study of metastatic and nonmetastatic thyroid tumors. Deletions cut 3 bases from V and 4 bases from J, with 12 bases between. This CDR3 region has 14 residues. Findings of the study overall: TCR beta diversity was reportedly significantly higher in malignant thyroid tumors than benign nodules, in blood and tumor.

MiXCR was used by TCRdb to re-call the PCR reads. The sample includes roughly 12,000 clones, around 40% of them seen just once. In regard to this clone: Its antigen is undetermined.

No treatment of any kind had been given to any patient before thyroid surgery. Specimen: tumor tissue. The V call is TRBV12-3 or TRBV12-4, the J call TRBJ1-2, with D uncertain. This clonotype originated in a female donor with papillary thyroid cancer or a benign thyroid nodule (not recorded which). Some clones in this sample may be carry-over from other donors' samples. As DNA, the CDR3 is TGTGCCAGCAGTTTGGGCCGACTCCGCTATGGCTACACCTTC. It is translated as CASSLGRLRYGYTF.